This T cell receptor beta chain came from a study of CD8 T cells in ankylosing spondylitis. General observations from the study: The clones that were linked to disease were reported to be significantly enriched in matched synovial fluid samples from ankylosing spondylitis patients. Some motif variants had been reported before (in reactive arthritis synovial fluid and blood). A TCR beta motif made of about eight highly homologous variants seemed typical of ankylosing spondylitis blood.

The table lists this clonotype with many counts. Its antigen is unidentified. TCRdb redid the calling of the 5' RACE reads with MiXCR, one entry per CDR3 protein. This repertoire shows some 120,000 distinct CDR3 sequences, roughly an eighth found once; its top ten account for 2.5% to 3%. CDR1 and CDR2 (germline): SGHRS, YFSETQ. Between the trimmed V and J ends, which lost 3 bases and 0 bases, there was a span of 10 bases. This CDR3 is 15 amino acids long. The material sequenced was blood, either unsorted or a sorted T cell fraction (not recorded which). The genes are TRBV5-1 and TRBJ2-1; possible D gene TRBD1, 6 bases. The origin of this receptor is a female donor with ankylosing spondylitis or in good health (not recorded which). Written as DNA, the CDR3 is TGCGCCAGCAGCTGGACAGAGAGCTCCTACAATGAGCAGTTCTTC. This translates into CASSWTESSYNEQFF.